The following is a T cell receptor beta chain sequence with its context. The junction departs from germline at one end; a sequencing error may be responsible. The data were taken from a study of memory CD4+ T cells and cytomegalovirus serostatus. Germline CDR1 reads LGHNA; CDR2 reads YSLEER. The CDR3 contains 14 residues. Single viable CD3+CD4+CD8-CD45RO+ cells were sorted as the memory CD4+ T cells. Repertoires were generated with immunoSEQ multiplex PCR, while TCRdb's copy carries only in-frame clones and drops some. Of over 50,000 clones listed, around three quarters were seen once; the top ten hold about 1.5%.

The receptor was derived from an adult in good health and CMV-seronegative. The chain uses TRBV4-3 and TRBJ1-1; 7 bases are shared with TRBD1. Sequenced: memory CD4+ T cells from blood. This chain's CDR3 is CASSWDSLNAEAFF. CDR3 sequence (DNA): TGCGCCAGCAGCTGGGACAGCCTGAACGCTGAAGCTTTCTTT.